This paragraph reports one T cell receptor (beta chain). Per the authors' pipeline: Amplification of reference gene primers was used by the study to estimate nucleated cell counts. The assay was immunoSEQ multiplex PCR, and TCRdb's table has in-frame clones only and misses some. V and J calls and clone size follow that table, whereas D and trimming were derived from the DNA. The sample yields roughly 70,000 clones, about nine tenths seen once. Germline values: CDR1 LGHNA, CDR2 YNFKEQ. Trimming left V 0 bases short and J 8 bases short, with 11 bases between. The CDR3 contains 15 residues. The data originate from a study of blood T cell repertoires in COVID-19. Turning to the study itself: Nucleic acid was either cDNA or gDNA, and it came from T cells, B-cell-depleted T cells, or PBMCs.

The receptor was derived from a man aged 50 to 60 with active COVID-19. The chain carries TRBV4-2 and TRBJ1-6; D might be TRBD1 (5 bases). Specimen: peripheral blood. CDR3 nucleotides: TGTGCCAGCAGCCAAGATAATCAGGGTTATTCACCCCTCCACTTT. Residues: CASSQDNQGYSPLHF.